This is a list of T cell receptor beta chains from one sample in a study of T cell changes during pregnancy in multiple sclerosis. Generated by immunoSEQ multiplex PCR, the TCRdb table keeps only in-frame clones and is missing some. The table records approximately 70,000 clones, 90% to 95% of them present only once. This specimen was peripheral blood, taken in the second trimester of pregnancy. The origin of the receptors is a female donor in good health, enrolled as a control in a pregnancy study. Each CDR3 is given with its conserved first and last residue.

len	v_gene	j_gene	CDR3aa
14	TRBV2	TRBJ2-3	CASNRASSTDTQYF
13	TRBV4-2	TRBJ2-1	CASSQDTWNEQFF
13	TRBV5-4	TRBJ2-7	CASSSTGNYEQYF
14	TRBV28	TRBJ1-5	CASRHGEGKEPQHF
14	TRBV7-2	TRBJ1-4	CASRAPGRDEKLFF
16	TRBV28	TRBJ2-5	CASSPGLAGGRETQYF
17	TRBV6-1	TRBJ2-5	CASSERGMGLAQETQYF
15	TRBV7-9	TRBJ2-3	CASIRSQGGTDTQYF
15	TRBV7-3	TRBJ2-7	CASSDGGGASYEQYF
14	TRBV19	TRBJ2-1	CASRTPGTGNEQFF
13	TRBV11-3	TRBJ2-3	CASSRDWLDTQYF
14	TRBV27	TRBJ2-1	CASSQPGGRNEQFF
13	TRBV6-6	TRBJ2-1	CASRESVDNEQFF
14	TRBV5-1	TRBJ2-4	CASSPSGGADIQYF
16	TRBV4-3	TRBJ1-3	CASSQAREPGGNTIYF
13	TRBV6-5	TRBJ2-7	CASRPGQSYEQYF
14	TRBV5-1	TRBJ2-1	CASSLERGDDEQFF
15	TRBV6-5	TRBJ2-3	CASSTHRDRTDTQYF
18	TRBV12-5	TRBJ2-7	CASGLVLLRGRALYEQYF
13	TRBV5-4	TRBJ2-2	CASSLDSPGELFF
14	TRBV9	TRBJ2-1	CASSPGTGGYEQFF
17	TRBV19	TRBJ2-1	CASSIAGRGFQGNEQFF
18	TRBV12-5	TRBJ2-5	CASGLSHPDRVFQETQYF
14	TRBV7-6	TRBJ2-7	CASSSLGGSYEQYF